These 15 T cell receptor beta chains came from one sample sequenced in a study of PD-L1 blockade in urothelial cancer. Profiling relied on immunoSEQ multiplex PCR, and the TCRdb table lists in-frame clones only, not all of them. The table has 95,000 to 130,000 clones, around 89% seen once. Specified time point: peripheral blood 6 weeks after treatment start. Sequenced material: PBMCs, taken around atezolizumab (anti-PD-L1) treatment. These TCRs come from a man aged 55 to 70 with urothelial cancer.

The rearrangement uses TRBV5-4 and TRBJ1-6; 7 bases are a match to TRBD1. The CDR3 is made up of 16 amino acids. The germline V gene encodes CDR1 SGHNT and CDR2 YYREEE (reference sequence). The V and J ends lost 4 bases and 8 bases, in that order; junction bases with no gene match: 12. The CDR3, as DNA: TGTGCCAGCAGCCGACCGAACAGGGGTCGGGATTCACCCCTCCACTTT. Its protein product is CASSRPNRGRDSPLHF.

The V and J genes are TRBV5-6 and TRBJ2-3, with 10 bases aligning to TRBD1. V gave up 2 bases and J gave up 3 bases; unmatched junction bases: 6. The V gene's germline CDR1 is SGHDT and CDR2 YYEEEE. The CDR3 has 16 residues. CDR3 in DNA: TGTGCCAGCAGCTTAACCGGGACAGGGGTGACAGATACGCAGTATTTT. Protein product: CASSLTGTGVTDTQYF.

The genes are TRBV7-3 and TRBJ2-2; 9 bases are a match to TRBD1. J lost 0 bases, V lost 1 base, and 6 bases had no gene match. The CDR3 totals 18 residues. Germline V lookup: CDR1 SGHTA, CDR2 FQGTGA. The CDR3 DNA reads as TGTGCCAGCAGCTTAATGGGGACAGGGCCTTCGAACACCGGGGAGCTGTTTTTT. Its protein is CASSLMGTGPSNTGELFF.

The rearrangement joins TRBV2 to TRBJ2-1; D is uncertain. Trimming left V 5 bases short and J 9 bases short, with 11 bases between. This CDR3 contains 12 residues. Per germline, CDR1 SNHLY and CDR2 FYNNEI. CDR3 region: CASSTSLAEQFF. Written as DNA, the CDR3 is TGTGCCAGCAGTACAAGTTTAGCTGAGCAGTTCTTC. The complete variable domain, with remaining parts taken from reference TRBV2 and TRBJ2-1, reads EPEVTQTPSHQVTQMGQEVILRCVPISNHLYFYWYRQILGQKVEFLVSFYNNEISEKSEIFDDQFSVERPDGSNFTLKIRSTKLEDSAMYFCASSTSLAEQFFGPGTRLTVL.

DNA for the CDR3: TGCGCCAGCAGCCCACTGACTAGCGGGGTGGGTAACCCCAATGAGCAGTTCTTC. It yields the protein CASSPLTSGVGNPNEQFF. The gene calls are TRBV5-1 and TRBJ2-1; TRBD2 matches 11 bases. CDR1 is SGHRS and CDR2 is YFSETQ in the germline V gene. This CDR3 spans 18 amino acids. V dropped 4 bases and J dropped 6; count of bases not matched to a gene: 15.

The V call is TRBV9, the J call TRBJ1-4, with 9 bases matching TRBD1. Germline CDR1 SGDLS, CDR2 YYNGEE. The CDR3 length is 15 residues. Germline trimming cut 2 bases from V and 4 bases from J; bases unmatched to any gene: 3. This CDR3 reads CASSVGQGINEKLFF. CDR3 DNA sequence: TGTGCCAGCAGCGTCGGACAGGGGATTAATGAAAAACTGTTTTTT.

The chain recombines TRBV2 with TRBJ1-5, with D perhaps TRBD1 (5 bases). V lost 8 bases, J lost 1 base, and 12 bases lay in between. This CDR3 comprises 14 residues. Per germline, CDR1 SNHLY and CDR2 FYNNEI. CDR3 DNA: TGTGCCAGCGACAGTGGGCAGAGCAATCAGCCCCAGCATTTT. Protein product: CASDSGQSNQPQHF.

This chain connects TRBV10-3 to TRBJ1-2; D is ambiguous. CDR1 is ENHRY and CDR2 is SYGVKD in the germline V gene. This CDR3 has 14 amino acids. Between the trimmed V and J ends, which lost 4 bases and 8 bases, there was a span of 17 bases. The CDR3 sequence: CAISANLGHEGYTF. CDR3 bases: TGTGCCATCAGTGCAAACCTGGGCCACGAAGGCTACACCTTC.

The CDR3 bases are TGCGCCAGCAGTACCGGGACAGGCGACCCATCGAACACTGAAGCTTTCTTT. It specifies CASSTGTGDPSNTEAFF. The genes are TRBV5-1 and TRBJ1-1; 8 positions agree with TRBD1. V trimming: 5 bases; J trimming: 1 base; junction bases outside the gene matches: 13. The CDR3 extends over 17 amino acids. Germline CDR1 and CDR2: SGHRS and YFSETQ.

V usage is TRBV6-5 and J usage is TRBJ2-1; TRBD2 might be the D (5 bases). This CDR3 is built from 14 residues. The V and J ends lost 5 bases and 6 bases respectively, with 14 bases between them. The germline gives CDR1 MNHEY, CDR2 SVGAGI. CDR3 amino acids: CASSKISAFNEQFF. In DNA form, the CDR3 reads TGTGCCAGCAGTAAGATTAGCGCGTTCAATGAGCAGTTCTTC.

V usage is TRBV28 and J usage is TRBJ1-5, with D hard to call. Germline-derived CDR1 and CDR2 are MDHEN and SYDVKM. There are 13 residues in the CDR3. V lost 7 bases and J lost 6, with 13 bases in between. DNA for the CDR3: TGTGCCAGCACCTACCCGGGGTTTCAGCCCCAGCATTTT. Its protein is CASTYPGFQPQHF.

This sequence joins TRBV27 and TRBJ1-1, with 7 bases fitting TRBD1. This CDR3 is built from 15 residues. The germline gives CDR1 MNHEY, CDR2 SMNVEV (reference sequence). Trimming took 0 bases from V and 3 from J; bases not matched to a gene: 4. CDR3 nucleotides: TGTGCCAGCAGTTTATCCGACAGGGCCGACACTGAAGCTTTCTTT. This gives the protein CASSLSDRADTEAFF.

This chain links TRBV6-6 with TRBJ2-1, with a possible D match to TRBD2 (6 bases). The germline CDR1 and CDR2 sequences are MNHNY and SVGAGI (reference sequence). With 2 bases removed from V and 6 bases from J, the gap between germline ends came to 11 bases. This CDR3 has 14 residues. CDR3 coding DNA: TGTGCCAGCAGTTACACGGTGGGGGGCAATGAGCAGTTCTTC. As protein: CASSYTVGGNEQFF.

A note on this clone: The sample carries other DNA sequences with the same CDR3. This sequence joins TRBV7-9 and TRBJ2-7; D is undetermined. V gave up 8 bases and J gave up 3 bases, with 8 bases separating them. Per germline, CDR1 SEHNR and CDR2 FQNEAQ (reference sequence). The CDR3 sequence is 11 residues long. The CDR3 loop is CASSPLYEQYF. In DNA form, the CDR3 reads TGTGCCAGCTCCCCTCTCTACGAGCAGTACTTC.

The chain is built from TRBV5-1 and TRBJ1-2; 8 bases agree with TRBD1. The CDR3 loop spans 16 amino acids. Per the germline V gene, CDR1 is SGHRS and CDR2 is YFSETQ. J gave up 5 bases and V 4 bases, and 13 bases lay outside the gene matches. The CDR3 DNA reads as TGCGCCAGCAGCCCGAGCGGACAGGGAGAGAGTTATGGCTACACCTTC. The encoded protein is CASSPSGQGESYGYTF. Filled out from reference TRBV5-1 and TRBJ1-2, the complete variable domain reads KAGVTQTPRYLIKTRGQQVTLSCSPISGHRSVSWYQQTPGQGLQFLFEYFSETQRNKGNFPGRFSGRQFSNSRSEMNVSTLELGDSALYLCASSPSGQGESYGYTFGSGTRLTVV.